The subject of this entry is one T cell receptor (beta chain). Its specificity is not known. This sample is drawn from a study of T cell responses to AZD1222 COVID-19 vaccine. The study's findings and limits: Sampled repertoires all dated from after the peak T cell response. Donors were chiefly white British, with a greater number of females, and clonal diversity was perhaps underestimated. Targets within unmutated variant regions were reportedly found for nearly half of spike-specific TCRs.

The CDR3 sequence is 17 residues long. The method was immunoSEQ multiplex PCR; TCRdb's version includes in-frame clones alone and lacks a portion of them. The sample comprises roughly 150,000 clones, just over 90% of which are singletons, and about 2% rests with the top ten. This TCR was recovered from an adult in good health. The chain employs TRBV21-1 and TRBJ1-5; TRBD1 is taken as the D call from the table, unchecked against the DNA. TRBV21-1 is noted as a pseudogene. This sample comprised peripheral blood, obtained on day 0 of AZD1222 vaccination. CDR3 sequence: CASSPRHGPKGDQPQHF. The CDR3 DNA is TGTGCCAGCAGCCCCCGACATGGACCCAAAGGGGATCAGCCCCAGCATTTT.